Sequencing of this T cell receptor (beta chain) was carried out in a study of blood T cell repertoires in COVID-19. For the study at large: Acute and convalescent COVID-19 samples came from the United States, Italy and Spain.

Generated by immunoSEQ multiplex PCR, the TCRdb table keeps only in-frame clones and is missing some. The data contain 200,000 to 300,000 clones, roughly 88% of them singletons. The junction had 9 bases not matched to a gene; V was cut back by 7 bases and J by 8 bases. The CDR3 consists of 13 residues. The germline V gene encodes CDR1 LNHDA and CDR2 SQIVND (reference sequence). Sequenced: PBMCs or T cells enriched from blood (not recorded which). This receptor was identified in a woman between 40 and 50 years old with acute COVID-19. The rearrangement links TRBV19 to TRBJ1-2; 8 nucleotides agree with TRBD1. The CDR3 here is CASTRQGAGGYTF. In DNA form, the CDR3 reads TGTGCCAGTACCCGCCAGGGGGCTGGGGGCTACACCTTC.